These T cell receptor beta chains were read from a single sample in a study of blood T cells in healthy people across ages. Using its own MiXCR run on the 5' RACE reads, TCRdb lists one record per CDR3 protein. The table includes 1.5 million to 2 million distinct CDR3 sequences, just under 50% detected once. The material sequenced was blood. These receptors were obtained from a woman aged 40 to 50 in good health. The CDR3 runs from the conserved cysteine through the conserved F or W. D genes are given only for firm matches.

d_call,v_call,j_call,cdr3_aa
NA,TRBV3-1,TRBJ2-3,CASSQGPPADTQYF
NA,TRBV20-1,NA,CSAPAPGQYEQYF
NA,TRBV7-2,TRBJ2-3,CASSVFTDTRYF
NA,TRBV2,TRBJ2-5,CASSDERRQETQYF
NA,TRBV5-1,TRBJ2-3,CASSLVPGLITASTDTQYF
NA,TRBV20-1,TRBJ2-2,CSARRLATRDTGELFF
NA,TRBV6-2/TRBV6-3,TRBJ1-2,CASREIGTLYGYTF
NA,TRBV29-1,TRBJ2-5,CSVETRQGQETQDF
TRBD2,TRBV24-1,TRBJ2-3,CATSEPTGTSGGRATDTQYF
NA,TRBV20-1,TRBJ2-1,CSANRDSRTYNEQFF
NA,TRBV12-3/TRBV12-4,TRBJ1-6,CASSLATGNNSPLHF
TRBD1,TRBV6-2/TRBV6-3,TRBJ2-1,CASSFQTGGVRNEQLF
NA,TRBV6-2/TRBV6-3,TRBJ2-1,CASSFLVGESSYNEQFF
TRBD1,TRBV6-6,TRBJ1-5,CASREDRGSNQPQHF
NA,TRBV7-2,TRBJ2-1,CASGLSRGNEQFF
TRBD1,TRBV4-3,TRBJ2-7,CASSQGARGPYEQYF
TRBD1,TRBV7-2,TRBJ2-6,CASSLSDRGKLSGANVLTF
TRBD1,TRBV6-2/TRBV6-3,TRBJ1-4,CASSYRGQGYEKLFF
NA,TRBV5-5,TRBJ2-4,CASSAAPTGRGDRIQYF
NA,TRBV7-6,TRBJ2-2,CASSSNNPGPTGELFF
NA,TRBV5-6,TRBJ2-1,CASSSRVLGVPSYNEQFF
TRBD1,TRBV12-3/TRBV12-4,TRBJ2-7,CASSLAITDRGTDEQYF
TRBD1,TRBV12-3/TRBV12-4,TRBJ2-3,CASSLMAGQGESSDTQYF
NA,TRBV12-3/TRBV12-4,TRBJ2-5,CASSTTRVQETQYF
NA,TRBV12-3/TRBV12-4,TRBJ2-7,CASSFRDEQYF
NA,TRBV20-1,TRBJ1-5,CSARDWSEQNSNQPQHF
TRBD1,TRBV12-3/TRBV12-4,TRBJ2-1,CASSLGGTVYYNEQFF
NA,TRBV20-1,TRBJ2-7,CSAEYLGSYEQYF
NA,TRBV12-3/TRBV12-4,TRBJ2-3,CASSLGPGGQLTDTQYF
TRBD1,TRBV28,TRBJ2-5,CASSSDRGFQETQYF
TRBD2,TRBV6-1,TRBJ2-7,CASSGPGLVKKSSYEQYF
TRBD2,TRBV27,TRBJ2-1,CASSPSERALAGADNEQFF
TRBD2,TRBV7-2,NA,CASSLVAGYETQFF
NA,TRBV3-1,TRBJ2-1,CASRPTGRSYNEQFF
NA,TRBV4-1,TRBJ2-1,CASSQDRFSNEQFF
TRBD1,TRBV10-3,TRBJ2-5,CAISGQGQETQYF
NA,TRBV20-1,TRBJ2-7,CSARDHIYEQYF
NA,TRBV28,TRBJ2-6,CASRDSSSSGANVLTF
NA,TRBV5-6,TRBJ1-2,CASSLESTGAFNYGYTF
NA,TRBV12-3/TRBV12-4,TRBJ1-2,CASSLSWVNYGYTF
TRBD2,TRBV28,TRBJ2-3,CASSLGTTATQYF
TRBD1,TRBV20-1,TRBJ2-5,CSASWDRHEQYF
NA,TRBV4-3,TRBJ2-1,CASSQIGPGGDEQFF
NA,TRBV3-1,TRBJ1-6,CASTHSSYNSPLHF
NA,TRBV29-1,TRBJ1-2,CSVDLGAPNYGYTF
TRBD2,TRBV5-6,TRBJ2-1,CASSGVGGSHNEQFF